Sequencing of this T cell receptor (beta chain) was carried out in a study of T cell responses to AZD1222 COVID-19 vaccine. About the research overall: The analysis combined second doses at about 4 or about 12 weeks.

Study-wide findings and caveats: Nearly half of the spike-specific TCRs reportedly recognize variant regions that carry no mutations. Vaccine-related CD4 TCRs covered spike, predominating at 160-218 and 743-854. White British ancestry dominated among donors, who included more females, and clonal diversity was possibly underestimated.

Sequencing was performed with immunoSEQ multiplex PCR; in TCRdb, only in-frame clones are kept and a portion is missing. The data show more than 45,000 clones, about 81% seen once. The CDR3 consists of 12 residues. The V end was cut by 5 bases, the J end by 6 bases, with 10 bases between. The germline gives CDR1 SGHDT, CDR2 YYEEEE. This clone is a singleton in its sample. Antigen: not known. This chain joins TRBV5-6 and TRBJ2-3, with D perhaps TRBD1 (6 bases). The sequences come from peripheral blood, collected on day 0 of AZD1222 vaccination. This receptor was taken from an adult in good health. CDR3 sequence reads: CASRERGDTQYF. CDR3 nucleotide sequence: TGTGCCAGCAGGGAGAGGGGGGATACGCAGTATTTT. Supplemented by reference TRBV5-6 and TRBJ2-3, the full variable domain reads DAGVTQSPTHLIKTRGQQVTLRCSPKSGHDTVSWYQQALGQGPQFIFQYYEEEERQRGNFPDRFSGHQFPNYSSELNVNALLLGDSALYLCASRERGDTQYFGPGTRLTVL.